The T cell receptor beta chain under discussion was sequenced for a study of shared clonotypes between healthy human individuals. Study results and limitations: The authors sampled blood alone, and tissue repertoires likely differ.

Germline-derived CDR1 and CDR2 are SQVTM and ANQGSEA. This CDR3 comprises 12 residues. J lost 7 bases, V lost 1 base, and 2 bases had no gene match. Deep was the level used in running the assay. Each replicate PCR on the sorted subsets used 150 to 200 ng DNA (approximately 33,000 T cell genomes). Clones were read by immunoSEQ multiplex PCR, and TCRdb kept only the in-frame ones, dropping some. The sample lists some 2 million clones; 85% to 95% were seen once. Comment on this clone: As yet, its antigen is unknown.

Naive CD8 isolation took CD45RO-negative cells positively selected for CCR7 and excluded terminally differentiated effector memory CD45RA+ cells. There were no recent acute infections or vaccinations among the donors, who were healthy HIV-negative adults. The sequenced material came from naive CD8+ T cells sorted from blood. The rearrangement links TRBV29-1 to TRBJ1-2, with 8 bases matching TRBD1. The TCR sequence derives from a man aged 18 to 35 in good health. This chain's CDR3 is CSVEAGGSGYTF. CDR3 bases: TGCAGCGTTGAAGCAGGGGGCTCTGGCTACACCTTC.